The source of this T cell receptor beta chain is a study of post-analysis software for immune sequencing data. Study-wide background: The study covered relapsing-remitting, secondary progressive and progressive-relapsing courses of multiple sclerosis. Regarding the study as a whole: In multiple sclerosis, normalized Chao1 diversity was significantly below that of controls. Comparison of patients with controls showed about 5 TRBV segments more frequent in patients, TRBV5-6, TRBV5-1 and TRBV20-1 among them. Strong co-clustering by F measure was evident for samples that had been prepared in the same batch.

TCR beta cDNA libraries included unique molecular identifiers. When 1 to 10 million T cells were used, they gave approximately 450,000 cDNA molecules. TCRdb itself ran the PCR reads through MiXCR, one entry per CDR3 protein. The table lists more than 450,000 distinct CDR3 sequences, approximately 34% of them singletons. For this clonotype: What it binds is unknown.

Germline V gene sequence: CDR1 LNHDA, CDR2 SQIVND (reference sequence). The CDR3 totals 12 residues. V lost 6 bases to trimming and J lost 2 bases, with 7 bases between them. The sequenced sample consisted of blood. This clonotype was sampled from a girl aged 2-17 years with multiple sclerosis. The rearrangement joins TRBV19 to TRBJ1-2, with D unresolved. CDR3 nucleotide sequence: TGTGCCAGTAGCGATTTGAACTATGGCTACACCTTC. The encoded protein is CASSDLNYGYTF.